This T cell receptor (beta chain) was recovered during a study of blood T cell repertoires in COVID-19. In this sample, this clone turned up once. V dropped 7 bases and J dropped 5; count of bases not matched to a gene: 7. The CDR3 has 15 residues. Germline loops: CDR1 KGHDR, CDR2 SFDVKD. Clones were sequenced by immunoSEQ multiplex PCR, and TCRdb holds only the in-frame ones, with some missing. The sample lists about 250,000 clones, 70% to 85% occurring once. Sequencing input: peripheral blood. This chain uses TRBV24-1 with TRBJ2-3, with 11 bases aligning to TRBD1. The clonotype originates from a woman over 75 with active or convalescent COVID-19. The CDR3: CATSPGQGVGDTQYF. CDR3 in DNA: TGTGCCACCAGCCCGGGACAGGGGGTTGGAGATACGCAGTATTTT.